Listed here are 30 T cell receptor beta chains from one sample, sequenced in a study of T cells in Graves' hyperthyroidism and ophthalmopathy (dated by TCRdb to between 2018 and 2021). Receptor amplification or capture employed multiplex PCR. TCRdb lists the instrument as Illumina HiSeq 2000. Amplification of TCR beta CDR3 regions was carried out from RNA transcripts. The TCR CDR3 was subjected to a first round of RT-PCR using the HTBI primer set and the Qiagen OneStep RT-PCR kit. TCRdb handled the public reads itself, with Q25 trimming in fastp and clone calling in MiXCR, and kept productive beta chains. CDR3 protein duplicates are merged, each entry listing the most common genes and DNA. Counted in this sample were a few hundred thousand distinct CDR3 sequences; 12% to 15% of them appeared once. The top ten clones comprise approximately 5.8% of the sample. Sequencing was done on a sample of blood. Source of these receptors: a woman younger than 30 with Graves' hyperthyroidism.

This clonotype was picked up many times. The V call is TRBV12-3 or TRBV12-4, the J call TRBJ2-7, with no clear D. There are 13 residues in the CDR3. V lost 3 bases to trimming and J lost 0 bases, with 6 bases between them. CDR3 region: CASSFPSSYEQYF. The CDR3 DNA sequence: TGTGCCAGCAGTTTCCCTAGCTCCTACGAGCAGTACTTC.

This clonotype was observed many times. This rearrangement joins TRBV18 to TRBJ1-2; possibly TRBD1 for D (6 bases). Germline values: CDR1 KGHSH, CDR2 LQKENI. This CDR3 comprises 15 residues. V lost 5 bases to trimming and J lost 0 bases, with 13 bases between them. The CDR3 spells CASSSQGDPNYGYTF. CDR3 bases: TGTGCCAGCTCATCACAGGGAGATCCTAACTATGGCTACACCTTC. The full variable domain, its missing parts supplied by reference TRBV18 and TRBJ1-2, is NAGVMQNPRHLVRRRGQEARLRCSPMKGHSHVYWYRQLPEEGLKFMVYLQKENIIDESGMPKERFSAEFPKEGPSILRIQQVVRGDSAAYFCASSSQGDPNYGYTFGSGTRLTVV.

This clonotype was seen at least ten times. The chain joins TRBV29-1 to TRBJ1-2, with 7 nucleotides matching TRBD1. After removal of 6 bases from V and 8 bases from J, the junction contained 12 bases not matched to a gene. The CDR3 is made up of 13 amino acids. The germline V gene encodes CDR1 SQVTM and CDR2 ANQGSEA. This CDR3 is CSVLRQGGRGYTF. The CDR3 coding sequence is TGCAGCGTGCTAAGACAGGGAGGTCGCGGCTACACCTTC.

The chain uses TRBV12-3 or TRBV12-4 and TRBJ1-5; D unresolved. This CDR3 has 15 residues. With 3 bases removed from V and 3 bases from J, the gap between germline ends came to 12 bases. The CDR3 sequence is CASSFGQAINQPQHF. In DNA form, the CDR3 reads TGTGCCAGCAGTTTTGGCCAGGCCATCAATCAGCCCCAGCATTTT.

This clonotype has ten or more counts. J is TRBJ2-5 and V is TRBV10-3; D possibly corresponds to TRBD1 (6 bases). Germline V gene sequence: CDR1 ENHRY, CDR2 SYGVKD. V was cut by 3 bases and J by 3 bases, with 8 bases left in between. This CDR3 has 13 amino acids. The CDR3 spells CAISDSGEETQYF. The CDR3 DNA follows: TGTGCCATCAGTGATTCAGGGGAAGAGACCCAGTACTTC.

This clonotype came up many times. This rearrangement joins TRBV29-1 to TRBJ2-7; D ambiguous. Trimming removed 6 bases at V and 2 bases at J, with 5 bases between. Germline CDR1 reads SQVTM; CDR2 reads ANQGSEA. CDR3 length equals 10 residues. This CDR3 reads CSVQTYEQYF. The CDR3 DNA sequence: TGCAGCGTCCAGACCTACGAGCAGTACTTC.

This clonotype was found many times. The V call is TRBV5-6, the J call TRBJ2-2; D gene unclear. This CDR3 is 14 amino acids long. The ends were cut back, 2 bases at V and 5 bases at J, with 10 bases in the middle. The germline CDR1 and CDR2 sequences are SGHDT and YYEEEE. The chain's CDR3 is CASSLPSPTGELFF. The CDR3 DNA follows: TGTGCCAGCAGCTTACCTAGTCCGACCGGGGAGCTGTTTTTT.

This clonotype turned up a few times. This rearrangement joins TRBV5-8 to TRBJ1-4; weak D call: TRBD1 (6 bases). Germline CDR1 is SGHTS and CDR2 is YDEGEE. V was cut by 4 bases and J by 6 bases, with 13 bases left in between. The CDR3 is 14 residues long. The chain's CDR3 is CASSRTVEDEKLFF. CDR3 nucleotide sequence: TGTGCCAGCAGCCGGACAGTAGAAGATGAAAAACTGTTTTTT.

This clonotype was seen many times. The chain carries TRBV2 and TRBJ1-1; D possibly corresponds to TRBD1 (6 bases). The CDR3 sequence is 15 residues long. The ends were cut back, 4 bases at V and 6 bases at J, with 18 bases in the middle. Germline V gene sequence: CDR1 SNHLY, CDR2 FYNNEI. The CDR3 DNA reads TGTGCCAGCAGTGTACAGGGCCGGGTAGGGGCTGAAGCTTTCTTT. It codes for CASSVQGRVGAEAFF.

Ten or more counts support this clonotype. At one end the junction does not follow the germline gene, possibly because of a read error. This chain links TRBV2 with TRBJ1-5, with 7 nucleotides matching TRBD1. CDR1 and CDR2 (germline): SNHLY, FYNNEI. The CDR3 length is 15 residues. In DNA, the CDR3 is TGTGCCAGCAGTGAAGGCGGACAGGACAATCAACCCCAGCATTTT. As protein: CASSEGGQDNQPQHF.

This clonotype was observed at least ten times. This chain uses TRBV6-6 with TRBJ1-1; D remains ambiguous. CDR3 size: 14 residues. Trimming took 0 bases from V and 2 from J, leaving 7 bases between them. The germline CDR1 and CDR2 sequences are MNHNY and SVGAGI (reference sequence). CDR3 nucleotides: TGTGCCAGCAGTTACTCCAGCTATAACACTGAAGCTTTCTTT. Translating gives CASSYSSYNTEAFF.

This clonotype was detected ten times or more. The gene calls are TRBV5-1 and TRBJ2-7; D may be TRBD2 (6 bases). Germline CDR1 reads SGHRS; CDR2 reads YFSETQ. The V end lost 1 base, the J end lost 3 bases, and 14 bases lay between the germline ends. CDR3 size: 15 residues. CDR3 protein: CASSLIGDSFYEQYF. CDR3 DNA sequence: TGCGCCAGCAGCTTGATAGGGGACTCTTTCTACGAGCAGTACTTC. Full variable domain (missing parts from reference TRBV5-1 and TRBJ2-7): KAGVTQTPRYLIKTRGQQVTLSCSPISGHRSVSWYQQTPGQGLQFLFEYFSETQRNKGNFPGRFSGRQFSNSRSEMNVSTLELGDSALYLCASSLIGDSFYEQYFGPGTRLTVT.

With respect to this clonotype: This may arise from a read error, as a much more abundant clone is one base away. The chain recombines TRBV5-1 with TRBJ2-1; 8 positions agree with TRBD2. Germline assignment: CDR1 SGHRS and CDR2 YFSETQ. This CDR3 contains 14 residues. V lost 4 bases to trimming and J lost 8 bases; unmatched junction nucleotides: 8. CDR3 sequence: CASSIGRARDEQFF. CDR3 sequence (DNA): TGCGCCAGCAGCATCGGGAGGGCCCGTGATGAGCAGTTCTTC.

This clonotype was recorded a few times. The V gene is TRBV9, the J gene TRBJ2-7; 7 bases line up with TRBD2. CDR3 size: 13 residues. V was pared by 3 bases and J by 3 bases, with 3 bases of the junction left unmatched. Germline-derived CDR1 and CDR2 are SGDLS and YYNGEE. CDR3 nucleotides: TGTGCCAGCAGCGGAATAGCGGGCTACGAGCAGTACTTC. It specifies CASSGIAGYEQYF.

V is TRBV10-2 and J is TRBJ2-1; 9 positions match TRBD2. This CDR3 spans 15 amino acids. V was clipped by 1 base and J by 6 bases; unmatched bases: 4. In germline, CDR1 is WSHSY, CDR2 SAAADI. The CDR3 DNA sequence: TGCGCCAGCAGTGAGTGGGAGCGGGAGGTCAATGAGCAGTTCTTC. As protein: CASSEWEREVNEQFF.

This clonotype was observed a few times. The CDR3 DNA is TGTGCCAGCAGCCAAGGGACTAGCGGGAGATATAGGGAGACCCAGTACTTC. The encoded protein is CASSQGTSGRYRETQYF. The chain is built from TRBV3-1 and TRBJ2-5; 13 bases are a match to TRBD2. V was pared by 1 base and J by 5 bases, with 7 bases of the junction left unmatched. CDR3 length: 17 amino acids. Looked up from germline, CDR1 is LGHDT and CDR2 is YNNKEL (reference sequence).

There are many counts of this clonotype. The chain carries TRBV28 and TRBJ1-2, with a tentative D call TRBD1 (5 bases). The germline V gene encodes CDR1 MDHEN and CDR2 SYDVKM. The V gene lost 5 bases and the J gene lost 6 bases, with 10 bases spanning the gap. There are 12 residues in the CDR3. DNA of the CDR3: TGTGCCAGCAGTCAGGGCAGGGATGGCTACACCTTC. Its protein is CASSQGRDGYTF.

This clonotype was observed at least ten times. V usage is TRBV3-1 and J usage is TRBJ1-1; TRBD1 agrees at 7 bases. Trimming took 7 bases from V and 5 from J; bases not matched to a gene: 13. The CDR3 is 15 amino acids. CDR1 and CDR2 (germline): LGHDT, YNNKEL (reference sequence). This chain's CDR3 is CASTLSGRDRTEAFF. The CDR3 DNA follows: TGTGCCAGCACCCTGAGCGGCCGGGACAGAACTGAAGCTTTCTTT.

There are a few counts of this clonotype. V gene TRBV5-6 combines with J gene TRBJ1-1; D possibly corresponds to TRBD1 (5 bases). The CDR3 spans 17 residues. V was shortened by 4 bases and J by 3 bases, with 22 bases between the two germline ends. The germline V gene encodes CDR1 SGHDT and CDR2 YYEEEE. CDR3 loop: CASSMDNRLPLDTEAFF. In nucleotides, the CDR3 is TGTGCCAGCAGCATGGATAACAGGCTCCCACTGGACACTGAAGCTTTCTTT. Full variable domain (remainder filled in from reference TRBV5-6 and TRBJ1-1): DAGVTQSPTHLIKTRGQQVTLRCSPKSGHDTVSWYQQALGQGPQFIFQYYEEEERQRGNFPDRFSGHQFPNYSSELNVNALLLGDSALYLCASSMDNRLPLDTEAFFGQGTRLTVV.

This clonotype was observed a handful of times. V and J are TRBV4-3 and TRBJ1-1, with unresolved D. This CDR3 contains 14 residues. Germline-derived CDR1 and CDR2 are LGHNA and YSLEER. The V gene lost 1 base and the J gene lost 1 base, with 7 bases spanning the gap. The CDR3 reads CASSQAVQNTEAFF. For the CDR3, the DNA is TGCGCCAGCAGCCAAGCTGTACAGAACACTGAAGCTTTCTTT.

The rearrangement uses TRBV11-1 and TRBJ2-1; D perhaps matches TRBD2 (5 bases). CDR1 is SGHAT, CDR2 FQDESV, per germline (reference sequence). The CDR3 extends over 16 amino acids. V was clipped by 5 bases and J by 4 bases, with 18 bases between them. Written as DNA, the CDR3 is TGTGCCAGCAGCGTACTCGCGGGCGGTGGATACAATGAGCAGTTCTTC. As protein: CASSVLAGGGYNEQFF.

This clonotype showed up many times. This chain links TRBV2 with TRBJ2-7; a weak D match, TRBD1 (6 bases). The germline V and J ends were trimmed by 2 bases and 3 bases, with 14 bases remaining between them. Germline CDR1 is SNHLY and CDR2 is FYNNEI. The CDR3 runs to 15 residues. The CDR3 nucleotides are TGTGCCAGCAGTGAAAGAGGACAGCAATACTACGAGCAGTACTTC. The encoded protein is CASSERGQQYYEQYF.

This chain connects TRBV5-1 to TRBJ1-6, with D perhaps TRBD1 (6 bases). CDR1 and CDR2 (germline): SGHRS, YFSETQ. The CDR3 has 16 residues. With 0 bases removed from V and 4 bases from J, the gap between germline ends came to 11 bases. Here the CDR3 reads CASSLAGARYNSPLHF. The CDR3 bases are TGCGCCAGCAGCTTGGCAGGGGCTAGATATAATTCACCCCTCCACTTT. Using reference TRBV5-1 and TRBJ1-6 for the parts outside the CDR3, the full variable domain is KAGVTQTPRYLIKTRGQQVTLSCSPISGHRSVSWYQQTPGQGLQFLFEYFSETQRNKGNFPGRFSGRQFSNSRSEMNVSTLELGDSALYLCASSLAGARYNSPLHFGNGTRLTVT.

This clonotype was seen ten or more times. J is TRBJ1-5 and V is TRBV7-2; no clear D. CDR3 size: 15 residues. From germline, CDR1 is SGHTA and CDR2 FQGNSA. V shed 1 base and J shed 5 bases, with 12 bases lying between them. CDR3 nucleotide sequence: TGTGCCAGCAGCTTAGACTCCGGAGGCCATCAGCCCCAGCATTTT. It is translated as CASSLDSGGHQPQHF.

Details on this clonotype: A junction boundary mismatches the germline segment, possibly from a read error. The chain is built from TRBV7-3 and TRBJ2-5; 8 bases line up with TRBD1. The CDR3 spans 15 residues. Germline-derived CDR1 and CDR2 are SGHTA and FQGTGA. This CDR3 is CASKPEDRVAATQYF. For the CDR3, the DNA is TGCGCCAGCAAACCTGAGGACAGGGTCGCTGCGACCCAGTACTTC.

This clonotype was counted only a few times. The V gene is TRBV3-1, the J gene TRBJ2-1; D might be TRBD1 or TRBD2, each matching 6 bases. CDR3 length: 19 amino acids. Germline loops: CDR1 LGHDT, CDR2 YNNKEL (reference sequence). Between the trimmed V and J ends, which lost 0 bases and 0 bases, there was a span of 18 bases. The CDR3 DNA reads as TGTGCCAGCAGCCAAGAGGAGGCGGGACACCGATTCTCCTACAATGAGCAGTTCTTC. Its translation: CASSQEEAGHRFSYNEQFF.

The sample holds a few counts of this clonotype. The chain carries TRBV15 and TRBJ1-6, with TRBD1 as a possible D gene (5 bases). The CDR3 is 15 amino acids. The germline V gene encodes CDR1 LNHNV and CDR2 YYDKDF (reference sequence). Trimming pared 3 bases from V and 5 bases from J, leaving 11 bases between. The CDR3 DNA reads TGTGCCACCAGCAGTGAACGACAGAATAATTCACCCCTCCACTTT. Residues: CATSSERQNNSPLHF.

This chain links TRBV10-2 with TRBJ2-2; 12 bases are a match to TRBD2. CDR1 and CDR2 from the germline V gene are WSHSY and SAAADI. Unmatched junction bases numbered 10, after V lost 5 bases and J lost 3 bases. The CDR3 is 18 residues long. The chain's CDR3 is CASSLGASGRGDTGELFF. In DNA, the CDR3 is TGCGCCAGCAGTCTCGGAGCTAGCGGGAGGGGCGACACCGGGGAGCTGTTTTTT.

V gene TRBV5-6 combines with J gene TRBJ1-2; D is uncertain. The CDR3 contains 14 residues. From germline, CDR1 is SGHDT and CDR2 YYEEEE. The V gene lost 0 bases and the J gene lost 7 bases, with 13 bases spanning the gap. Here the CDR3 reads CASSLAGTYGGYTF. The CDR3 DNA reads TGTGCCAGCAGCTTGGCAGGCACGTATGGTGGCTACACCTTC.

The rearrangement uses TRBV25-1 and TRBJ1-3; no reliable D call. Deletions cut 6 bases from V and 0 bases from J, with 6 bases between. Germline-derived CDR1 and CDR2 are MGHDK and SYGVNS. The CDR3 has 13 amino acids. CDR3 sequence (DNA): TGTGCCAGCAGCCTCGTCTCTGGAAACACCATATATTTT. This codes for CASSLVSGNTIYF.